This TCR beta chain was recorded in a study of T cell responses to AZD1222 COVID-19 vaccine. Overall study findings and caveats: Among vaccine-associated CD4 TCRs, coverage spanned spike, with dominance at 160-218 and 743-854. No day 14 peak samples; only post-peak repertoires were characterized.

In this sample, this clone turned up a few times. Its antigen is unidentified. The repertoire was sequenced with immunoSEQ multiplex PCR; TCRdb's copy has only in-frame clones and lacks some. This table holds approximately 110,000 clones, over 75% found once. The TCR was taken from an adult in good health. Sequenced material: peripheral blood, taken on day 0 of AZD1222 vaccination.

The CDR3 region has the DNA TGTGCCAGCAGTTTGGGGGGCTACGAGCAGTACTTC. Its protein product is CASSLGGYEQYF. V is TRBV28 and J is TRBJ2-7, with a tentative D call TRBD2 (6 bases). The CDR3 sequence is 12 residues long. Trimming took 3 bases from V and 3 from J, leaving 6 bases between them. CDR1 and CDR2 (germline): MDHEN, SYDVKM.